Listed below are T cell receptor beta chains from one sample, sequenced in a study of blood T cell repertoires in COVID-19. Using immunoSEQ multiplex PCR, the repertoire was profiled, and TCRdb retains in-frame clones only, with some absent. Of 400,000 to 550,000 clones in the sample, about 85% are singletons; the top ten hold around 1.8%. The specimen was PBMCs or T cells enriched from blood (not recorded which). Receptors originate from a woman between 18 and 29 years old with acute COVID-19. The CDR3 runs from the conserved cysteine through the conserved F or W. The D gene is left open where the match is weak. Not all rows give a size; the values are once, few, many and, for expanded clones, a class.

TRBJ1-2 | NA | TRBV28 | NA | TGTGCCAGTGCAGGGCCGGGTGGCTACACCTTC | CASAGPGGYTF
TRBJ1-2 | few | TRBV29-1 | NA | TGCAGCGTTGATAGGGACACCCTCGGCTACACCTTC | CSVDRDTLGYTF
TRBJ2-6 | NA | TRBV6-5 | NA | TGTGCCAGCAGCCCCGGCTCTGGGGCCAACGTCCTGACTTTC | CASSPGSGANVLTF
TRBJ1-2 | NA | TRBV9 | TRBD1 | TGTGCCAGCAACAGACAGGGGGATTCTTTTCGCTACACCTTC | CASNRQGDSFRYTF
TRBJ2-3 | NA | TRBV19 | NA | TGTGCCAGTAGTTATGGACAGCGCCTCAGTACGCAGTATTTT | CASSYGQRLSTQYF
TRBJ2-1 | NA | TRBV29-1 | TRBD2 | TGCAGCGTTGTCCCGCTAGCGGACGCTTCTGAGCAGTTCTTC | CSVVPLADASEQFF
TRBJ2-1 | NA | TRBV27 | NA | TGTGCCACCACTACAGGGTACAATGAGCAGTTCTTC | CATTTGYNEQFF
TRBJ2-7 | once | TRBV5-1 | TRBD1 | TGCGCCAGCGGACAGGACTACGAGCAGTACTTC | CASGQDYEQYF
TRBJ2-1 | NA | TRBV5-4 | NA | TGTGCCAGCAGTTACTCAAGGGGCAATAACTACAATGAGCAGTTCTTC | CASSYSRGNNYNEQFF
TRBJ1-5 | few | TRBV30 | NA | TGTGCCTGGAGTGTATCCGCTAGGGGGAGCAATCAGCCCCAGCATTTT | CAWSVSARGSNQPQHF
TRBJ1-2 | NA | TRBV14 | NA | TGTGCCAGCAGCCAAAAGGCAGGGTATGGCTACACCTTC | CASSQKAGYGYTF
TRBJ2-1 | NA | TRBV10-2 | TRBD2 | TGCGCCAGCAGTAGCGGGGGGGTAAATGAGCAGTTCTTC | CASSSGGVNEQFF
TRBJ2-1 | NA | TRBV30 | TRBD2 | TGTGCCTGGAGCACATCTAGCGGGAGGGTCAATGAGCAGTTCTTC | CAWSTSSGRVNEQFF
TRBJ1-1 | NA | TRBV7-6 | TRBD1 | TGTGCCAGCAGCTTAGCCGGGACAGGGGGCTCGCTCGCGGCTGAAGCTTTCTTT | CASSLAGTGGSLAAEAFF
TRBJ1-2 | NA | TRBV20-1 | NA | TGCAGCCCAGACAGCGCCTATGGCTACACCTTC | CSPDSAYGYTF
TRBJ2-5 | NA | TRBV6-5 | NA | TGTGCCAGCAGTTCGCGGTGGGAGACCCAGTACTTC | CASSSRWETQYF
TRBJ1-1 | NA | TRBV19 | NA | TGTGCCAGTAGTATTCTCGAGGAGACTGAAGCTTTCTTT | CASSILEETEAFF
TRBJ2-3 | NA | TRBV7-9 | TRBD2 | TGTGCCAGCAGCTCAACCGGACTAGCGGCGAGCACAGATACGCAGTATTTT | CASSSTGLAASTDTQYF
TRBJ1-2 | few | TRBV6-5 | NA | TGTGCCAGTTCCCGGCGGTATGGCTACACCTTC | CASSRRYGYTF
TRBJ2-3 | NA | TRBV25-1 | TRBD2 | TGTGCCAGCAGTGCGGGACTAGCGCGCACAGATACGCAGTATTTT | CASSAGLARTDTQYF
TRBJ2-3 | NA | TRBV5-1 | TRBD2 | TGCGCCAGCACCGAAACGGAGCGGGGAAAAGATACGCAGTATTTT | CASTETERGKDTQYF
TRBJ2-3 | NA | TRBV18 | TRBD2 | TGTGCCAGCTCACCACCGCGACTAGCGGGGACAGATACGCAGTATTTT | CASSPPRLAGTDTQYF
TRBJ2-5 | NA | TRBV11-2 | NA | TGTGCCAGCAGCTTGGGCTTCGGAGAGACCCAGTACTTC | CASSLGFGETQYF
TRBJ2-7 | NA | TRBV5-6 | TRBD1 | TGTGCCAGCAGTTATGCCGGGACAGGGCTTGGGGACTACTCCTACGAGCAGTACTTC | CASSYAGTGLGDYSYEQYF
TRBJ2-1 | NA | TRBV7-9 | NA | TGTGCCAGCAGCAGACTAGAGGATGAGCAGTTCTTC | CASSRLEDEQFF
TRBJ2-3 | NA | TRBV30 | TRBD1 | TGTGCCTGGAGTGTTCCGACAGGGTATGGCACAGATACGCAGTATTTT | CAWSVPTGYGTDTQYF
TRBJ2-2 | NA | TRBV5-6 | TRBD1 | TGTGCCAGCAGCGTACCGGGACAGGGCACCGGGGAGCTGTTTTTT | CASSVPGQGTGELFF
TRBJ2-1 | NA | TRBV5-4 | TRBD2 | TGTGCCAGCAGCTTTGGGACTAGCGGGAGCCGTGAGCAGTTCTTC | CASSFGTSGSREQFF
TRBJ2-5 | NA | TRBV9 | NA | TGTGCCAGCAGCGTAAGTCTGGGGACACAAGAGACCCAGTACTTC | CASSVSLGTQETQYF
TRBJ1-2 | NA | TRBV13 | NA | TGTGCCAGCAGCTCCCTTTCTGGGGGGTATGGCTACACCTTC | CASSSLSGGYGYTF
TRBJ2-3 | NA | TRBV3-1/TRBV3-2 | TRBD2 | TGTGCCAGCAGCCACTTGACTAGCGGACGCACAGATACGCAGTATTTT | CASSHLTSGRTDTQYF
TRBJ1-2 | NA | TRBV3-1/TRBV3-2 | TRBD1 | TGTGCCAGCAGCCTGGGGACAGGGGGAATAGTAGGCTACACCTTC | CASSLGTGGIVGYTF